One T cell receptor beta chain is described in this entry. What it recognizes is unknown. The sample belongs to a study of beta chain features in type 1 diabetes. The study, taken as a whole, reports: Shorter TCRB CDR3s, moderately but significantly so, were found in Type 1 diabetes patients in all four CD4+ subsets.

CDR1 is SQVTM and CDR2 is ANQGSEA in the germline V gene. The length of the CDR3 is 13 residues. Trimming pared 3 bases from V and 5 bases from J, leaving 10 bases between. Of the isolated RNA, all was reverse transcribed, and so the sequenced material was expressed TCRB transcripts. Profiled with immunoSEQ multiplex PCR; TCRdb holds only in-frame clones, not every one. This table holds under 850,000 clones, 13% found once. The sample taken for sequencing was naive CD4+ T cells from blood. The chain has TRBV29-1 and TRBJ1-4; possibly TRBD1 for D (5 bases). The sequence was obtained from a man between 18 and 29 years old with type 1 diabetes. CDR3 protein: CSVDGDSNEKLFF. CDR3 nucleotide sequence: TGCAGCGTTGATGGAGACAGCAATGAAAAACTGTTTTTT.